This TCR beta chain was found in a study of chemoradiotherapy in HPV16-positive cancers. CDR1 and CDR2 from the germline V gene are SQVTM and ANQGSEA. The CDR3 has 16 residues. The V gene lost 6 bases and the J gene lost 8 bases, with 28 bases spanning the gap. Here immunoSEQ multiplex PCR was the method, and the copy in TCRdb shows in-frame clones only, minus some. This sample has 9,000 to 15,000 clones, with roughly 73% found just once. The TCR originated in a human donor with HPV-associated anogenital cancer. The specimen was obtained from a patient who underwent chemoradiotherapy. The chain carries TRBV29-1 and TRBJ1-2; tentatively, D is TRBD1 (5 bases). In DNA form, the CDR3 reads TGCAGCGTCGAAAAGCCGCAAGGGGCGGTGAGACAAGGCTACACCTTC. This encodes CSVEKPQGAVRQGYTF.